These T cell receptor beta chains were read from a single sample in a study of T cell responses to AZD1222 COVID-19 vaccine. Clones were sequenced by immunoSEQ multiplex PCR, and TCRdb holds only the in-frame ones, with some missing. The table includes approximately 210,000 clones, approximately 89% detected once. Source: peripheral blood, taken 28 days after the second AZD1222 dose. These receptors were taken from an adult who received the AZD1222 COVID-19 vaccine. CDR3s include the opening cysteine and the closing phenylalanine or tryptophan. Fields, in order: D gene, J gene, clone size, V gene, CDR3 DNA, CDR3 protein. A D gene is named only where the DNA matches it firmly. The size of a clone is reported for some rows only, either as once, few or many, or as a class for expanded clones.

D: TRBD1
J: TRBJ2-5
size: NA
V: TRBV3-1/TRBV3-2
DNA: TGTGCCAGCAGCCAAAACAGGGGGGAGACCCAGTACTTC
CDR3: CASSQNRGETQYF

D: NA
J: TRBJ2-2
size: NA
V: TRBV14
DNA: TGTGCCAGCAGACCGATACACCTGGCCGGGGAGCTGTTTTTT
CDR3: CASRPIHLAGELFF

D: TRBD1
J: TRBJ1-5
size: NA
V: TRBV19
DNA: TGTGCCAGTAGCCTCCGGGACAGGGGTGGTCAGCCCCAGCATTTT
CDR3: CASSLRDRGGQPQHF

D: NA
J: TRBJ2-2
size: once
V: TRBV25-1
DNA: TGTGCCAGCAGTGAGACCCCCCAGGGGACCCGTATGTCCGGGGAGCTGTTTTTT
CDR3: CASSETPQGTRMSGELFF

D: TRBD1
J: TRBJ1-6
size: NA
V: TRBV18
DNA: TGTGCCAGCTCAGCCGGGACAGGGTTTGTTTCACCCCTCCACTTT
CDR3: CASSAGTGFVSPLHF

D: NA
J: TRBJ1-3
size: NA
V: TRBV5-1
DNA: TGCGCCAGCAGCCTCTCAGTGTCTGGAAACACCATATATTTT
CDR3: CASSLSVSGNTIYF

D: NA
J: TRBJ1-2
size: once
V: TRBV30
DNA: TGTGCCTGGAGCTCCCGGGCCTTTGGATATGGCTACACCTTC
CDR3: CAWSSRAFGYGYTF

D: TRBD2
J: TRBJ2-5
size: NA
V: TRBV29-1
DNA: TGCAGCGTTAGTAGCGGGTCGGAGACCCAGTACTTC
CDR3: CSVSSGSETQYF

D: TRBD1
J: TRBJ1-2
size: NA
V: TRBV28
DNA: TGTGCCAGCACTACCGGGACAGGGTGGATCTATGGCTACACCTTC
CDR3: CASTTGTGWIYGYTF

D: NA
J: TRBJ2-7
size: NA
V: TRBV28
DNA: TGTGCCAGCAGCCACAGGTACGAGCAGTACTTC
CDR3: CASSHRYEQYF